The following is a T cell receptor beta chain sequence with its context. Membership in each cohort depended on participant-reported clinical history. Recovery among Cohort 3 donors was established by two negative PCRs, clearance, or symptom resolution. This sample is part of a study of blood T cell repertoires in COVID-19. Study overall: Sources were T cells, B-cell-depleted T cells, or PBMCs; the material itself was cDNA or gDNA.

Methods used by the authors: Reference gene primer amplification yielded estimated nucleated cell counts. Sequencing was performed with immunoSEQ multiplex PCR; in TCRdb, only in-frame clones are kept and a portion is missing. The V and J calls and the clone size are those of that table, but D and trimming were determined from the DNA. The sample comprises 130,000 to 150,000 clones, 87% of which are singletons, and approximately 10% rests with the top ten. CDR3 length: 14 residues. Germline V gene data show CDR1 as MNHEY and CDR2 as SMNVEV (reference sequence). Trimming removed 5 bases at V and 4 bases at J, with 12 bases between.

The sequenced sample consisted of PBMCs or T cells enriched from blood (not recorded which). The gene calls are TRBV27 and TRBJ2-1; D perhaps matches TRBD2 (6 bases). The clonotype was recovered from a man between 60 and 70 years old who had recovered from COVID-19. The CDR3 DNA reads as TGTGCCAGCAGTCCGGTAGCGGAGTACAATGAGCAGTTCTTC. Protein sequence: CASSPVAEYNEQFF.